This T cell receptor (beta chain) was identified during a study of technical replicates of blood from several donors. Trimming removed 4 bases at V and 7 bases at J, with 8 bases between. The CDR3 extends over 11 amino acids. CDR1 and CDR2 (germline): DFQATT, SNEGSKA (reference sequence). TCRdb's copy holds only in-frame clones and misses some; the assay was immunoSEQ multiplex PCR. The sample records tens of thousands of clones, 92% being singletons. The genes are TRBV20-1 and TRBJ2-1, with a weak D call TRBD2 (5 bases). Sequenced material: PBMCs. The TCR was taken from a human donor in good health. Some clones in this sample may be carry-over from other donors' samples. This CDR3 is CSATRGNEQFF. For the CDR3, the DNA is TGCAGTGCTACCAGAGGGAATGAGCAGTTCTTC.